This T cell receptor beta chain was recorded in a study of blood T cell repertoires in COVID-19. Study context: Acute and convalescent COVID-19 samples came from the United States, Italy and Spain. The analysed material was cDNA or gDNA that came from T cells, B-cell-depleted T cells, or PBMCs.

V gave up 7 bases and J gave up 0 bases; unmatched junction bases: 1. The CDR3 has 14 residues. The germline V gene encodes CDR1 LNHDA and CDR2 SQIVND (reference sequence). Per the authors' pipeline: Amplification of reference gene primers provided the estimated nucleated cell counts. TCRdb's table, derived via immunoSEQ multiplex PCR, lists solely in-frame clones and lacks some. The DNA gave D and trimming, while V, J and clone size come from that table. The sample lists over 200,000 clones, approximately 82% seen once, with 8.5% to 10% in the top ten. The source is a middle-aged man with active or convalescent COVID-19. Sample: peripheral blood. The chain is built from TRBV19 and TRBJ2-2, with 8 bases lining up with TRBD1. CDR3 nucleotides: TGTGCCAGTAAGGGACAGGCGAACACCGGGGAGCTGTTTTTT. The encoded protein is CASKGQANTGELFF.